This is a list of T cell receptor beta chains from one sample in a study of OX40 agonist ivuxolimab in advanced cancers. The repertoire was sequenced with immunoSEQ multiplex PCR; TCRdb's copy has only in-frame clones and lacks some. The profile shows 60,000 to 85,000 clones, around 92% of them singletons. The sample in question was CD4+ or CD8+ T cells sorted from blood, obtained in a trial of the OX40 agonist ivuxolimab. These receptors originate from an adult with an advanced solid tumor such as melanoma, head and neck, liver or kidney cancer. Both conserved end residues are part of each CDR3. The order of the fields is J gene, clone size, V gene, D gene, CDR3 DNA, CDR3 protein. A D gene is named only where the DNA matches it firmly. Size values are once, few and many counts, or a class for expanded clones, and some rows have none.

J: TRBJ1-5
size: -
V: TRBV25-1
D: TRBD1
DNA: TGTGCCAGCAGTGAAGGGACAGCCTATCAGCCCCAGCATTTT
CDR3: CASSEGTAYQPQHF

J: TRBJ2-1
size: -
V: TRBV5-1
D: TRBD1
DNA: TGCGCCAGCAGTCGCTCCGCGGGGACAGGGGACTACAATGAGCAGTTCTTC
CDR3: CASSRSAGTGDYNEQFF

J: TRBJ1-1
size: few
V: TRBV6-4
D: -
DNA: TGTGCCAGCAGTGTCTCCTTCTCAGGGACTGAAGCTTTCTTT
CDR3: CASSVSFSGTEAFF

J: TRBJ2-7
size: -
V: TRBV5-4
D: TRBD2
DNA: TGTGCCAGCAGCTTGGTAGCGGGGACTTCCTACGAGCAGTACTTC
CDR3: CASSLVAGTSYEQYF

J: TRBJ2-1
size: -
V: TRBV13
D: TRBD2
DNA: TGTGCCAGCAGCCTACTAGCGGAAGAGCTTTACAATGAGCAGTTCTTC
CDR3: CASSLLAEELYNEQFF

J: TRBJ2-3
size: -
V: TRBV11-2
D: -
DNA: TGTGCCAGCAGACGACCAGGGAGGAGGGCAGATACGCAGTATTTT
CDR3: CASRRPGRRADTQYF

J: TRBJ2-7
size: -
V: TRBV6-6
D: -
DNA: TGTGCCAGCAGCCCTGACCCGGGACACTCATTGGAGCAGTACTTC
CDR3: CASSPDPGHSLEQYF

J: TRBJ2-3
size: -
V: TRBV6-5
D: -
DNA: TGTGCCAGCAGTTACCCCGGCACAGATACGCAGTATTTT
CDR3: CASSYPGTDTQYF

J: TRBJ2-2
size: -
V: TRBV5-1
D: -
DNA: TGCGCCAGCAGCATCCGGGCCTCAAGAGGATCCGGGGAGCTGTTTTTT
CDR3: CASSIRASRGSGELFF

J: TRBJ1-5
size: few
V: TRBV7-9
D: -
DNA: TGTGCCAGCAGCTCCAGCAATAGCAATCAGCCCCAGCATTTT
CDR3: CASSSSNSNQPQHF

J: TRBJ2-5
size: once
V: TRBV2
D: -
DNA: TGTGCCAGCGGAACACCAGAGACCCAGTACTTC
CDR3: CASGTPETQYF

J: TRBJ1-3
size: -
V: TRBV6-6
D: -
DNA: TGTGCCAGCACCGGGGGGTTAGGAAACACCATATATTTT
CDR3: CASTGGLGNTIYF

J: TRBJ1-5
size: -
V: TRBV5-1
D: -
DNA: TGCGCCAGCAGCACCGGTGAACAAGGTCAGCCCCAGCATTTT
CDR3: CASSTGEQGQPQHF

J: TRBJ2-3
size: -
V: TRBV19
D: TRBD2
DNA: TGTGCCAGTAGTGGCAGACTAGCGGGATGGTCAGATACGCAGTATTTT
CDR3: CASSGRLAGWSDTQYF

J: TRBJ2-1
size: -
V: TRBV2
D: -
DNA: TGTGCCAGCAGATGGGAGCGTCTCTCCTACAATGAGCAGTTCTTC
CDR3: CASRWERLSYNEQFF

J: TRBJ2-3
size: -
V: TRBV7-2
D: TRBD2
DNA: TGTGCCAGCAGCTCCCCGGGACTAGCGGGAGATTTTGGCACAGATACGCAGTATTTT
CDR3: CASSSPGLAGDFGTDTQYF

J: TRBJ1-5
size: -
V: TRBV6-5
D: -
DNA: TGTGCCAGCAGTTTGAGTCTCAATCAGCCCCAGCATTTT
CDR3: CASSLSLNQPQHF

J: TRBJ1-6
size: -
V: TRBV30
D: TRBD1
DNA: TGTGCCTGCGGACAGGGGGGCTCACCCCTCCACTTT
CDR3: CACGQGGSPLHF

J: TRBJ1-2
size: -
V: TRBV2
D: -
DNA: TGTGCCAGCACCAAAGCTAACTATGGCTACACCTTC
CDR3: CASTKANYGYTF

J: TRBJ2-2
size: -
V: TRBV30
D: TRBD2
DNA: TGTGCCACCGGGAGGGCCGCCGGGGAGCTGTTTTTT
CDR3: CATGRAAGELFF

J: TRBJ1-1
size: -
V: TRBV5-6
D: -
DNA: TGTGCCAGCAGCTTGGCGCGGGTCAGGCCTGAAGCTTTCTTT
CDR3: CASSLARVRPEAFF

J: TRBJ1-2
size: -
V: TRBV7-2
D: TRBD1
DNA: TGTGCCAGCAGCCAAAATAACGCTCGACAGGGGGTCGGCTACACCTTC
CDR3: CASSQNNARQGVGYTF